Following are 8 T cell receptor beta chains from one sample sequenced in a study of blood T cell repertoires in COVID-19. TCRdb's table, derived via immunoSEQ multiplex PCR, lists solely in-frame clones and lacks some. The data hold some 83,000 clones, with roughly four fifths observed a single time. Sequenced material: peripheral blood. Receptors originate from a human donor in a cohort sampled during active COVID-19.

The V gene is TRBV30, the J gene TRBJ2-4; possibly TRBD2 for D (5 bases). Germline lookup yields CDR1 GTSNPN and CDR2 SVGIG (reference sequence). V was clipped by 5 bases and J by 1 base, with 12 bases between them. The CDR3 has 14 residues. Written as DNA, the CDR3 is TGTGCCTGGGCTAGAACGGGGGCCAAAAACATTCAGTACTTC. Amino acids: CAWARTGAKNIQYF.

This clone was observed at least ten times. The chain employs TRBV30 and TRBJ1-1; D unclear. The CDR3 is 11 residues long. Germline V gene data show CDR1 as GTSNPN and CDR2 as SVGIG (reference sequence). Trimming removed 3 bases from V and 4 bases from J, with 6 bases in between. The CDR3 bases are TGTGCCTGGAGGGAGAGCACTGAAGCTTTCTTT. Its protein product is CAWRESTEAFF.

The chain has TRBV11-1 and TRBJ2-7; D may be TRBD2 (6 bases). CDR1 and CDR2 from the germline V gene are SGHAT and FQDESV (reference sequence). V dropped 4 bases and J dropped 5 bases, with 21 bases sitting between them. CDR3 size: 16 residues. The CDR3 here is CASSSWADGRLNEQYF. The CDR3 DNA is TGTGCCAGCAGCTCATGGGCGGACGGGAGACTAAACGAGCAGTACTTC.

This clone was observed many times. The chain carries TRBV5-1 and TRBJ2-3, with a possible D match to TRBD1 (6 bases). Germline V CDR1 and CDR2: SGHRS, YFSETQ. The length of the CDR3 is 14 residues. Between the trimmed V and J ends, which lost 1 base and 3 bases, there was a span of 9 bases. The CDR3 region is CASSLQGITDTQYF. CDR3 sequence (DNA): TGCGCCAGCAGCTTGCAGGGGATTACAGATACGCAGTATTTT.

V gene TRBV7-9 combines with J gene TRBJ2-6, with D possibly matching TRBD1 (6 bases). Germline V gene data show CDR1 as SEHNR and CDR2 as FQNEAQ (reference sequence). This CDR3 has 17 amino acids. V was trimmed by 7 bases and J by 2 bases, leaving 18 bases between them. The CDR3, as DNA: TGTGCCAGCAACCTTCTCACCCAGGGGACTGGGGCCAACGTCCTGACTTTC. The encoded protein is CASNLLTQGTGANVLTF. Full variable domain (remainder filled in from reference TRBV7-9 and TRBJ2-6): DTGVSQNPRHKITKRGQNVTFRCDPISEHNRLYWYRQTLGQGPEFLTYFQNEAQLEKSRLLSDRFSAERPKGSFSTLEIQRTEQGDSAMYLCASNLLTQGTGANVLTFGAGSRLTVL.

The rearrangement uses TRBV19 and TRBJ1-6, with 7 bases aligning to TRBD1. Trimming at V came to 3 bases and at J to 2 bases, leaving 10 bases not matched to a gene. The CDR3 is 18 amino acids. Looked up from germline, CDR1 is LNHDA and CDR2 is SQIVND (reference sequence). The chain's CDR3 is CASSIFGGGATYNSPLHF. The CDR3 nucleotides read TGTGCCAGTAGTATTTTTGGAGGGGGCGCAACCTATAATTCACCCCTCCACTTT.

This CDR3 is CASSMNLYGGLGEKLFF. In DNA form, the CDR3 reads TGTGCCAGTAGTATGAACTTGTACGGGGGGCTCGGTGAAAAACTGTTTTTT. The V call is TRBV19, the J call TRBJ1-4; D perhaps matches TRBD1 (6 bases). Per germline, CDR1 LNHDA and CDR2 SQIVND (reference sequence). The CDR3 consists of 17 residues. Trimming left V 3 bases short and J 7 bases short, with 21 bases between. Variable domain in full (rest from reference TRBV19 and TRBJ1-4): DGGITQSPKYLFRKEGQNVTLSCEQNLNHDAMYWYRQDPGQGLRLIYYSQIVNDFQKGDIAEGYSVSREKKESFPLTVTSAQKNPTAFYLCASSMNLYGGLGEKLFFGSGTQLSVL.

This rearrangement joins TRBV6-5 to TRBJ1-1; TRBD1 matches 9 bases. The CDR3 covers 14 residues. J gave up 1 base and V 7 bases, and 4 bases lay outside the gene matches. Germline V gene sequence: CDR1 MNHEY, CDR2 SVGAGI. The CDR3 region is CASIRQGGNTEAFF. For the CDR3, the DNA is TGTGCCAGCATACGACAGGGGGGGAACACTGAAGCTTTCTTT.